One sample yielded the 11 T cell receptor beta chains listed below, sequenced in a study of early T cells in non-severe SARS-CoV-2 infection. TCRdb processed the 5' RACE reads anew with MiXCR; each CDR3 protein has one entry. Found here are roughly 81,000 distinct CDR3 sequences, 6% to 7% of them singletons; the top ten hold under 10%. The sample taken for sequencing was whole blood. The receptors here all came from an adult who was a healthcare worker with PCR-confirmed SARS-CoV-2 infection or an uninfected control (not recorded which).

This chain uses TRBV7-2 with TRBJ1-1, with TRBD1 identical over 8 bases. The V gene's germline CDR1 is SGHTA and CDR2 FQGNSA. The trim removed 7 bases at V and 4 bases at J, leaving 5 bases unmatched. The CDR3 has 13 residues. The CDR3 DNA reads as TGTGCCAGCAACTACGGACAGGGCACTGAAGCTTTCTTT. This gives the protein CASNYGQGTEAFF.

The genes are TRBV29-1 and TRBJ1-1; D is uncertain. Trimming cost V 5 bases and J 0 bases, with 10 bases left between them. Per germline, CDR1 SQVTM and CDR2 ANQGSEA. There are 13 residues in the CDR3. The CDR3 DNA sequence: TGCAGCGTTAAGGGTCTGGTGAACACTGAAGCTTTCTTT. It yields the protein CSVKGLVNTEAFF.

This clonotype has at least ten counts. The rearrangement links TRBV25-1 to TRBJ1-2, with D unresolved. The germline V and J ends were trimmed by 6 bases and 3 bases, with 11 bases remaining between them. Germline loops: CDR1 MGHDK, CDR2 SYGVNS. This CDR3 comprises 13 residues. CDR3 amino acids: CASREDGYYGYTF. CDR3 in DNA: TGTGCCAGCAGGGAGGACGGATACTATGGCTACACCTTC.

CDR3 residues: CASSYTAGNIQYF. In DNA, the CDR3 is TGTGCCAGCAGTTACACCGCGGGGAACATTCAGTACTTC. The chain carries TRBV6-2 or TRBV6-3 and TRBJ2-4; D is perhaps TRBD2 (6 bases). Between the trimmed V and J ends, which lost 2 bases and 7 bases, there was a span of 9 bases. CDR1 MNHEY and CDR2 SVGEGT come from the germline V gene. CDR3 size: 13 residues.

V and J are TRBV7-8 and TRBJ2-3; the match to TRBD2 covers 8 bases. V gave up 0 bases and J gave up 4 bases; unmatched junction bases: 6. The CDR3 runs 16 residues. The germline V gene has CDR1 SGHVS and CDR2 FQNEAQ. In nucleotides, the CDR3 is TGTGCCAGCAGCTTAGCAGGCGCGGGAGGCCCAGATACGCAGTATTTT. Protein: CASSLAGAGGPDTQYF.

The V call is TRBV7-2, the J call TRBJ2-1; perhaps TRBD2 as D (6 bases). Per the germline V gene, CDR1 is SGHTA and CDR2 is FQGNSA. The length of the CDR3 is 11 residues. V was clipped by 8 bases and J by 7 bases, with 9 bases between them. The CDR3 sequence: CASGRRNEQFF. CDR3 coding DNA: TGTGCCAGCGGGAGGCGGAATGAGCAGTTCTTC.

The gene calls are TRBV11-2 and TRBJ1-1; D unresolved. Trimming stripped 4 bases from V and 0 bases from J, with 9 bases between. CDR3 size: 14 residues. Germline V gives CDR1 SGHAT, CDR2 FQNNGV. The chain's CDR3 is CASSWMAVNTEAFF. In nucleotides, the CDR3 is TGTGCCAGCAGCTGGATGGCGGTGAACACTGAAGCTTTCTTT.

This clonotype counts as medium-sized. CDR3 sequence reads: CASSATAGEETQYF. The CDR3 nucleotides are TGTGCCAGCAGCGCCACGGCAGGGGAAGAGACCCAGTACTTC. The V gene is TRBV11-3, the J gene TRBJ2-5, with a weak D call TRBD1 (6 bases). Trimming left V 5 bases short and J 3 bases short, with 13 bases between. This CDR3 spans 14 amino acids. Germline loops: CDR1 SGHNT, CDR2 YENEEA.

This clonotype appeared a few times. For the CDR3, the DNA is TGCGCCAGCAGCCAAGAAGGAACAGGGGACACAGATACGCAGTATTTT. Amino acids: CASSQEGTGDTDTQYF. The rearrangement joins TRBV4-3 to TRBJ2-3, with 7 positions matching TRBD1. Germline CDR1 reads LGHNA; CDR2 reads YSLEER. The CDR3 contains 16 residues. The ends lost 0 bases at V and 2 bases at J; junction bases unmatched: 5.

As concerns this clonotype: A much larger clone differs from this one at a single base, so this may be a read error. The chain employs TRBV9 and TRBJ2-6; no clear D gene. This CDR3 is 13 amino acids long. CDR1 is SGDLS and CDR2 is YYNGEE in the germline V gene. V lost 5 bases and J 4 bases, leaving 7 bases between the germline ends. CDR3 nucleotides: TGTGCCAGCAGGGGTACCGGGGCCAACGTCCTGACTTTC. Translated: CASRGTGANVLTF.

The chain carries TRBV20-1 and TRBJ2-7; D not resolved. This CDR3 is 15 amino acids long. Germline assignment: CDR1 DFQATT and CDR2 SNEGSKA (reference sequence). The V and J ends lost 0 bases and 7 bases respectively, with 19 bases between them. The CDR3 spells CSARDPRAFSEEQYF. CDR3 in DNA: TGCAGTGCTAGAGATCCTAGGGCCTTCTCTGAGGAGCAGTACTTC.